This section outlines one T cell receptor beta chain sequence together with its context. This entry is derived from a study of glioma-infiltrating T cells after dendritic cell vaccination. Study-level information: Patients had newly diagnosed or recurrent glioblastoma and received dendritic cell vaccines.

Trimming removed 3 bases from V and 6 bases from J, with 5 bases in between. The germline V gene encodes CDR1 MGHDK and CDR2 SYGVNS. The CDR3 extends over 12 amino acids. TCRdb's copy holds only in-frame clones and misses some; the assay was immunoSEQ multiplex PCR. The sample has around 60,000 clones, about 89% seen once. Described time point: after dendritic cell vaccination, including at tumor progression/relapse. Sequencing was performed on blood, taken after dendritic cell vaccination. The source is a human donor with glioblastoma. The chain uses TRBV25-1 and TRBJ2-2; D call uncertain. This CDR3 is CASSDTAGELFF. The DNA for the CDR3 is TGTGCCAGCAGTGATACAGCCGGGGAGCTGTTTTTT. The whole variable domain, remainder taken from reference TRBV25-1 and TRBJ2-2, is EADIYQTPRYLVIGTGKKITLECSQTMGHDKMYWYQQDPGMELHLIHYSYGVNSTEKGDLSSESTVSRIRTEHFPLTLESARPSHTSQYLCASSDTAGELFFGEGSRLTVL.